Following are 25 T cell receptor beta chains from one sample sequenced in a study. One entry per CDR3 protein, called by TCRdb with MiXCR from the reads. Found here are about 1,800 distinct CDR3 sequences, 28% of them singletons; the top ten hold about 5.6%. Sequenced sample: CD8+ T cells (not recorded whether cultured). The receptors derive from a female donor.

By share, this clonotype counts as large. The chain has TRBV28 and TRBJ2-3; TRBD2 agrees at 11 bases. The CDR3 totals 17 residues. Germline CDR1 and CDR2: MDHEN and SYDVKM. J lost 3 bases, V lost 2 bases, and 7 bases had no gene match. DNA of the CDR3: TGTGCCAGCAGTTTACCTACTAGCGGGAGCTCAACAGATACGCAGTATTTT. Amino acid sequence: CASSLPTSGSSTDTQYF. Together with reference TRBV28 and TRBJ2-3, the CDR3 gives the full variable domain: DVKVTQSSRYLVKRTGEKVFLECVQDMDHENMFWYRQDPGLGLRLIYFSYDVKMKEKGDIPEGYSVSREKKERFSLILESASTNQTSMYLCASSLPTSGSSTDTQYFGPGTRLTVL.

This clonotype is medium-sized (0.01 to 0.1%) within its sample. The gene calls are TRBV6-5 and TRBJ1-2; TRBD1 might be the D (5 bases). V was trimmed by 0 bases and J by 1 base, leaving 12 bases between them. Germline V gene sequence: CDR1 MNHEY, CDR2 SVGAGI. This CDR3 region has 16 residues. This CDR3 reads CASSYSWDVVNYGYTF. As DNA, the CDR3 is TGTGCCAGCAGTTACTCGTGGGACGTAGTTAACTATGGCTACACCTTC.

By its share, this clonotype is large (0.1 to 1%). This chain links TRBV4-3 with TRBJ1-3, with unresolved D. The length of the CDR3 is 15 residues. CDR1 is LGHNA and CDR2 is YSLEER in the germline V gene. Trimming removed 1 base at V and 6 bases at J, with 13 bases between. CDR3 sequence: CASSQGTGMENTIYF. In DNA form, the CDR3 reads TGCGCCAGCAGCCAAGGTACGGGGATGGAAAACACCATATATTTT.

Judged by abundance, this clonotype is large (0.1 to 1%). The genes are TRBV5-1 and TRBJ1-1, with D tentatively TRBD1 (5 bases). The germline V and J ends were trimmed by 0 bases and 6 bases, with 12 bases remaining between them. Germline V gene sequence: CDR1 SGHRS, CDR2 YFSETQ. This CDR3 is built from 14 residues. Here the CDR3 reads CASSLEQGDAEAFF. CDR3 nucleotides: TGCGCCAGCAGCTTGGAGCAGGGAGATGCTGAAGCTTTCTTT.

Sample share makes this clonotype medium-sized. V gene TRBV24-1 combines with J gene TRBJ2-1, with 13 bases matching TRBD2. This CDR3 is 18 amino acids long. V shed 4 bases and J 4 bases; nucleotides not matched to a gene: 9. CDR1 is KGHDR and CDR2 is SFDVKD in the germline V gene. CDR3 sequence: CATSEGARTSGRYNEQFF. The CDR3 bases are TGTGCCACCAGTGAGGGCGCCCGGACTAGCGGGAGATACAATGAGCAGTTCTTC.

This clonotype is medium-sized within its sample. The J gene is TRBJ1-1, the V gene TRBV19; D gene ambiguous. Per the germline V gene, CDR1 is LNHDA and CDR2 is SQIVND (reference sequence). V lost 6 bases and J lost 1, with 9 bases in between. The CDR3 runs to 13 residues. The CDR3 region is CASRKTGNTEAFF. CDR3 coding DNA: TGTGCCAGTAGGAAAACTGGGAACACTGAAGCTTTCTTT.

This clonotype was seen a few times. Relative to the germline gene, one junction end is altered; a read error may explain this. The gene calls are TRBV5-6 and TRBJ1-5; 7 bases agree with TRBD1. In germline, CDR1 is SGHDT, CDR2 YYEEEE. This CDR3 region has 16 residues. CDR3 residues: CASSLAAGGRDEPRHF. CDR3 coding DNA: TGTGCCAGCAGCTTGGCGGCAGGGGGTAGGGATGAGCCCCGGCATTTT.

This clonotype is termed medium-sized. This rearrangement joins TRBV15 to TRBJ2-1; D might be TRBD2 (6 bases). Trimming shortened V by 2 bases and J by 7 bases, and 9 bases separated the two germline ends. Looked up from germline, CDR1 is LNHNV and CDR2 is YYDKDF (reference sequence). CDR3 size: 13 residues. The CDR3 sequence: CATSRPGGNEQFF. CDR3 in DNA: TGTGCCACCAGCAGACCCGGAGGGAATGAGCAGTTCTTC.

Many counts were recorded for this clonotype. This may be a read error: a much more frequent sequence differs by one nucleotide. The chain combines TRBV19 with TRBJ2-5, with D unclear. Germline values: CDR1 LNHDA, CDR2 SQIVND (reference sequence). V was pared by 5 bases and J by 2 bases, with 12 bases between. This CDR3 comprises 14 residues. In DNA form, the CDR3 reads TGTGCCAGTAGTCCACCGGGCCCGCAAGAGACCCAGTACTTC. Translated: CASSPPGPQETQYF.

As regards this clonotype: One end of the junction is discordant with germline, which a read error may explain. The genes are TRBV5-1 and TRBJ1-1, with D perhaps TRBD1 (5 bases). The CDR3 has 14 residues. Germline lookup yields CDR1 SGHRS and CDR2 YFSETQ. DNA of the CDR3: TGCGCCAGCTGCATTCACCAGGGCTTGGCTGAAGCCTTCTTT. Translating it yields CASCIHQGLAEAFF.

Sample share makes this clonotype medium-sized (0.01 to 0.1%). The chain uses TRBV5-5 and TRBJ1-1, with D unclear. Germline V gene lookup returns CDR1 SGHKS and CDR2 YYEKEE (reference sequence). V was shortened by 3 bases and J by 6 bases, with 12 bases between the two germline ends. CDR3 length: 13 residues. CDR3 DNA: TGTGCCAGCAGCTCTATTCCGAGACCTGAAGCTTTCTTT. Translated: CASSSIPRPEAFF.

This clonotype was recorded a few times. A much bigger clone sits one base away, suggesting this may be a read error. The chain joins TRBV19 to TRBJ2-7, with D possibly being TRBD1 (5 bases). Germline V gene sequence: CDR1 LNHDA, CDR2 SQIVND (reference sequence). CDR3 size: 14 residues. The CDR3 sequence: CAGSIQGSSYEQYF. The DNA of the CDR3 is TGTGCCGGTAGTATCCAGGGTTCCTCCTACGAGCAGTACTTC.

This clonotype is medium-sized within its sample. The gene calls are TRBV19 and TRBJ2-1; D uncertain. This CDR3 contains 11 residues. The V gene lost 3 bases and the J gene lost 10 bases, with 7 bases spanning the gap. CDR1 is LNHDA and CDR2 is SQIVND in the germline V gene (reference sequence). The CDR3 loop reads CASSMLGEQFF. The CDR3 nucleotides read TGTGCCAGTAGTATGCTAGGCGAGCAGTTCTTC.

Judged by abundance, this clonotype is medium-sized (0.01 to 0.1%). The V and J genes are TRBV19 and TRBJ2-5, with 11 bases matching TRBD2. Germline V gene sequence: CDR1 LNHDA, CDR2 SQIVND (reference sequence). V lost 7 bases, J lost 2 bases, and 6 bases stayed unmatched. The CDR3 consists of 15 residues. The CDR3 coding sequence is TGTGCCAGTACCCGAGGGACTAGCGGACAAGAGACCCAGTACTTC. Translated: CASTRGTSGQETQYF.

This clonotype is classed as medium-sized. The chain employs TRBV19 and TRBJ2-7; D uncertain. The germline V and J ends were trimmed by 1 base and 3 bases, with 7 bases remaining between them. Germline CDR1 and CDR2: LNHDA and SQIVND (reference sequence). The CDR3 runs 13 residues. In nucleotides, the CDR3 is TGTGCCAGTAGTATAGCGGCCTACTACGAGCAGTACTTC. Translation: CASSIAAYYEQYF.

This clonotype is classed as large (0.1 to 1%). For the CDR3, the DNA is TGCGCCAGCAGCCAAGTAGCCAGGGAGGATGAAAAACTGTTTTTT. As protein: CASSQVAREDEKLFF. The chain employs TRBV4-1 and TRBJ1-4; D is perhaps TRBD1 (5 bases). Trimming took 1 base from V and 6 from J, leaving 12 bases between them. The CDR3 has 15 amino acids. Germline CDR1 MGHRA, CDR2 YSYEKL.

This clonotype has at least ten counts. The gene calls are TRBV27 and TRBJ1-1; perhaps TRBD1 as D (6 bases). Germline V gives CDR1 MNHEY, CDR2 SMNVEV (reference sequence). V shed 0 bases and J shed 0 bases, with 8 bases lying between them. The CDR3 sequence is 15 residues long. The CDR3 region has the DNA TGTGCCAGCAGTTTATCCGGGACAATGAACACTGAAGCTTTCTTT. It encodes CASSLSGTMNTEAFF.

Relative to its sample, this clonotype is large. The genes are TRBV13 and TRBJ1-5; D unresolved. From germline, CDR1 is PRHDT and CDR2 FYEKMQ (reference sequence). Between the trimmed V and J ends, which lost 3 bases and 0 bases, there was a span of 6 bases. The CDR3 runs 14 residues. This chain's CDR3 is CASSFGVSNQPQHF. Here the CDR3 DNA reads TGTGCCAGCAGCTTCGGTGTTAGCAATCAGCCCCAGCATTTT.

This clonotype is labeled medium-sized (0.01 to 0.1%). The CDR3 spells CASSQGIGTGLLTDTQYF. The CDR3, as DNA: TGTGCCAGCAGCCAAGGTATAGGGACAGGCCTCCTCACAGATACGCAGTATTTT. This chain uses TRBV14 with TRBJ2-3; TRBD1 aligns across 8 bases. Germline V gene data show CDR1 as SGHDN and CDR2 as FVKESK. The CDR3 loop spans 18 amino acids. V lost 1 base and J lost 2; bases outside the gene matches: 11.

Of note for this clonotype: Mismatch with germline at one junction end may stem from a read error. The chain joins TRBV5-1 to TRBJ1-1, with 8 bases aligning to TRBD1. Germline CDR1 SGHRS, CDR2 YFSETQ. CDR3 length equals 15 residues. The CDR3 reads CASGLESGGPTEAFF. DNA for the CDR3: TGCGCCAGCGGCTTGGAGTCAGGGGGCCCCACTGAAGCTTTCTTT.

By proportion, this clonotype is medium-sized (0.01 to 0.1%). The gene calls are TRBV19 and TRBJ2-7, with 10 bases fitting TRBD2. Germline V gene lookup returns CDR1 LNHDA and CDR2 SQIVND (reference sequence). The V segment lost 5 bases and the J segment 2 bases; nucleotides outside the gene matches: 6. This CDR3 has 15 residues. The CDR3 DNA is TGTGCCAGTAGTCTGGGACTAGCGAGTGCCTACGAGCAGTACTTC. Translating gives CASSLGLASAYEQYF. The entire variable domain, with the rest obtained from reference TRBV19 and TRBJ2-7, is as follows: DGGITQSPKYLFRKEGQNVTLSCEQNLNHDAMYWYRQDPGQGLRLIYYSQIVNDFQKGDIAEGYSVSREKKESFPLTVTSAQKNPTAFYLCASSLGLASAYEQYFGPGTRLTVT.

This clonotype was recorded a few times. Here the CDR3 omits its conserved ending phenylalanine or tryptophan, so a read error is the likely source. The chain is built from TRBV11-2 and TRBJ1-1, with D hard to call. Germline V gene sequence: CDR1 SGHAT, CDR2 FQNNGV. The CDR3 contains 17 residues. Trimming cost V 3 bases and J 3 bases, with 20 bases left between them. Here the CDR3 DNA reads TGTGCCAGCAGCTTTAGGTTACAGAGAGAGTATGACACTGAAGCTTTCTGT. It encodes CASSFRLQREYDTEAFC.

By share, this clonotype counts as large. The gene calls are TRBV7-2 and TRBJ2-2; D may be TRBD1 (6 bases). The ends were cut back, 5 bases at V and 3 bases at J, with 16 bases in the middle. CDR3 length equals 16 residues. Germline loops: CDR1 SGHTA, CDR2 FQGNSA. CDR3 loop: CASSADSPPYTGELFF. The CDR3 bases are TGTGCCAGCAGCGCGGACAGTCCACCATACACCGGGGAGCTGTTTTTT.

The table lists this clonotype with a few counts. Relative to the germline gene, one junction end is altered; a read error may explain this. The rearrangement uses TRBV20-1 and TRBJ2-2, with D possibly matching TRBD1 (7 bases). This CDR3 comprises 13 residues. CDR1 is DFQATT, CDR2 SNEGSKA, per germline (reference sequence). The CDR3 DNA reads as TGTAGTGCTAGACAGGGCGACACCGGGGGGCTGTTTTTT. Amino acids: CSARQGDTGGLFF.

This clonotype is labeled as medium-sized. A much larger clone is a single base away; this may be a read error. The V gene is TRBV5-6, the J gene TRBJ2-2, with D perhaps being TRBD1 or TRBD2 (6 bases each). The V and J ends lost 3 bases and 4 bases respectively, with 10 bases between them. Germline CDR1 is SGHDT and CDR2 is YYEEEE. The CDR3 is made up of 14 amino acids. The CDR3 DNA is TGTGCCAGCAGCTGGGGGGCTGGCACCGGGGAGCTGTTTTTT. Protein product: CASSWGAGTGELFF.